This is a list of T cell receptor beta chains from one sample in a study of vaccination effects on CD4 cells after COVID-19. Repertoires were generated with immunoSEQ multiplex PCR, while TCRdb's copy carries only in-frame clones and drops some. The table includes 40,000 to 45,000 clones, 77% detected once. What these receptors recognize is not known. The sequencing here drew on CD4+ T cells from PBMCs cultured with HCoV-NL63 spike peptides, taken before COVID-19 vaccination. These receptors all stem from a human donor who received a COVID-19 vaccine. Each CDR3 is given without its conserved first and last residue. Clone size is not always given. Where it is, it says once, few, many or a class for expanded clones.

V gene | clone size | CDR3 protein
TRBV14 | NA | ASSLGAYNEQF
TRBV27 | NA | ASSLEQGYNSPLH
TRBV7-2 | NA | ASSFYSEETQY
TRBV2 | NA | ASRSLGGGNTGELF
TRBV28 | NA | ASSSYGQGFGYT
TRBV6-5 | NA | ASSYSAGIGNTIY
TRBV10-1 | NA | ASSERRGPGGTQY
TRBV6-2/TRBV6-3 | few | ASSSRTNPAFNEQF
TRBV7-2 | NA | ASSPRTGNSNQPQH
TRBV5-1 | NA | ASRSASGRSNEKLF
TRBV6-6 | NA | ASSSLIDSNQPQH
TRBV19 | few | ATSLRTNEQF
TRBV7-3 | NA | ASSPSLPDTQY
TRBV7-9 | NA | ASSFRSGTDTQY
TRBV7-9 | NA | ASSPQGIDEKLF
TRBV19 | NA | ASSNRGRGYNQPQH
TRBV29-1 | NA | SAQLASSTDTQY